The clone carrying this TCR beta chain was observed a few times. The same CDR3 can be traced to other DNA sequences in this sample. Sequencing used immunoSEQ multiplex PCR; TCRdb keeps in-frame clones, though not all of them. The table includes about 170,000 clones, around 67% detected once. The record originates from a study of blood T cell repertoires in COVID-19. CDR3 length: 16 residues. The germline CDR1 and CDR2 sequences are SGHTA and FQGNSA. Losses at the gene ends were 1 base for V and 5 bases for J; bases not matched to a gene: 4. This clonotype originated in a woman aged 80 or over with acute or convalescent COVID-19. Sequenced: peripheral blood. V is TRBV7-2 and J is TRBJ2-3; TRBD2 matches 12 bases. CDR3 loop: CASSLELAGGVDTQYF. The CDR3 DNA reads as TGTGCCAGCAGCTTAGAACTAGCGGGAGGTGTAGATACGCAGTATTTT. Looking up the rest from reference TRBV7-2 and TRBJ2-3 gives the full variable domain: GAGVSQSPSNKVTEKGKDVELRCDPISGHTALYWYRQSLGQGLEFLIYFQGNSAPDKSGLPSDRFSAERTGGSVSTLTIQRTQQEDSAVYLCASSLELAGGVDTQYFGPGTRLTVL.